This T cell receptor beta chain was captured by sequencing in a study of blood T cells in healthy people across ages. Whole-study findings and limits: It was not possible, with unsorted PBMCs, to conclusively compare naive and antigen-experienced cells.

Trimming removed 2 bases at V and 8 bases at J, with 18 bases between. The CDR3 covers 15 residues. In germline, CDR1 is MNHEY, CDR2 SVGEGT. Concerning this clonotype itself: Its antigen is currently unknown.

A J-beta primer mix and a sample-barcoded 5' primer were used in a second PCR of roughly 7 to 12 cycles. TCRdb called the 5' RACE reads again in MiXCR, with one record for every CDR3 protein. The sample shows roughly 930,000 distinct CDR3 sequences, under 50% of them seen only once. This clonotype was sampled from a man aged 25 to 40 in good health. Sequencing input: blood. The V gene is TRBV6-2 or TRBV6-3, the J gene TRBJ1-1, with D perhaps TRBD1 (5 bases). CDR3 sequence: CASSYPYGTNDEAFF. In DNA, the CDR3 is TGTGCCAGCAGTTACCCCTACGGGACCAACGACGAAGCTTTCTTT.